Shown below are 20 T cell receptor beta chains from a single sample sequenced in a study of blood T cell repertoires in COVID-19. Here immunoSEQ multiplex PCR was the method, and the copy in TCRdb shows in-frame clones only, minus some. The table includes 200,000 to 250,000 clones, around 82% detected once. What was sequenced was peripheral blood. These receptors originate from a woman of 80 years or more with acute or convalescent COVID-19.

This clone was counted between two and nine times. This sequence joins TRBV15 and TRBJ1-2; 8 nucleotides line up with TRBD1. With 4 bases clipped from V and 6 bases from J, the junction kept 7 bases outside the gene matches. This CDR3 is 14 amino acids long. Germline CDR1 reads LNHNV; CDR2 reads YYDKDF (reference sequence). The CDR3 DNA is TGTGCCACCAGCAAAGGACAGGGTCCGGATGGCTACACCTTC. Amino acids: CATSKGQGPDGYTF. The full variable domain, rest sourced from reference TRBV15 and TRBJ1-2, is DAMVIQNPRYQVTQFGKPVTLSCSQTLNHNVMYWYQQKSSQAPKLLFHYYDKDFNNEADTPDNFQSRRPNTSFCFLDIRSPGLGDTAMYLCATSKGQGPDGYTFGSGTRLTVV.

The CDR3: CSGDSYGYTF. In nucleotides, the CDR3 is TGCAGCGGGGACAGCTATGGCTACACCTTC. The chain has TRBV29-1 and TRBJ1-2, with 7 bases lining up with TRBD1. V shed 7 bases, J shed 4 bases, and the junction held 0 bases outside the gene matches. CDR3 length: 10 residues. Germline loops: CDR1 SQVTM, CDR2 ANQGSEA.

The chain's CDR3 is CATSTGGPTGELFF. The CDR3 DNA sequence: TGTGCCACCAGTACGGGGGGCCCCACCGGGGAGCTGTTTTTT. The rearrangement joins TRBV24-1 to TRBJ2-2; perhaps TRBD2 as D (7 bases). This CDR3 is built from 14 residues. CDR1 and CDR2 from the germline V gene are KGHDR and SFDVKD. Trimming took off 6 bases at V and 4 bases at J, with 11 bases between the two ends.

This chain joins TRBV5-1 and TRBJ2-1, with TRBD2 identical over 11 bases. The CDR3 contains 17 residues. Germline values: CDR1 SGHRS, CDR2 YFSETQ. With 3 bases clipped from V and 7 bases from J, the junction kept 12 bases outside the gene matches. This CDR3 reads CASSSSFSGGARNEQFF. Here the CDR3 DNA reads TGCGCCAGCAGCTCCTCCTTTAGCGGGGGGGCCAGGAATGAGCAGTTCTTC.

CDR3 sequence: CASTRAGGTGELFF. DNA of the CDR3: TGTGCCAGTACTCGGGCGGGGGGCACCGGGGAGCTGTTTTTT. This sequence joins TRBV19 and TRBJ2-2; 8 nucleotides match TRBD2. The V and J ends lost 7 bases and 4 bases, in that order; junction bases with no gene match: 5. This CDR3 has 14 amino acids. Per germline, CDR1 LNHDA and CDR2 SQIVND (reference sequence).

The chain has TRBV3-1 (or the pseudogene TRBV3-2) and TRBJ1-1; the D gene is possibly TRBD1 (5 bases). V lost 1 base, J lost 0 bases, and 12 bases lay in between. Germline CDR1 reads LGHDT; CDR2 reads YNNKEL (reference sequence). The CDR3 is made up of 16 amino acids. CDR3 DNA: TGTGCCAGCAGCCAAGGGCCGCGGGGGGTGAACACTGAAGCTTTCTTT. As protein: CASSQGPRGVNTEAFF.

The chain recombines TRBV7-2 with TRBJ2-7; D is perhaps TRBD1 (5 bases). V was pared by 6 bases and J by 0 bases, with 18 bases between. The CDR3 length is 16 residues. Germline V gene sequence: CDR1 SGHTA, CDR2 FQGNSA. CDR3 sequence: CASSTTWGPSSYEQYF. The CDR3, as DNA: TGTGCCAGCAGTACGACGTGGGGCCCGAGCTCCTACGAGCAGTACTTC.

V gene TRBV19 combines with J gene TRBJ1-3; D may be TRBD1 (5 bases). Germline V lookup: CDR1 LNHDA, CDR2 SQIVND (reference sequence). This CDR3 has 13 residues. Trimming shortened V by 1 base and J by 9 bases, and 10 bases separated the two germline ends. The CDR3 DNA reads TGTGCCAGTAGTATAGGCACCGGGGGCACCATATATTTT. Translating gives CASSIGTGGTIYF.

The chain carries TRBV14 and TRBJ1-1; D is ambiguous. The length of the CDR3 is 15 residues. The V gene lost 1 base and the J gene lost 8 bases, with 17 bases spanning the gap. Germline loops: CDR1 SGHDN, CDR2 FVKESK. Written as DNA, the CDR3 is TGTGCCAGCAGCCAAGGAAAGGGAGGAACGACCGAAGCTTTCTTT. As protein: CASSQGKGGTTEAFF.

This clone was seen a few times. The CDR3 DNA sequence: TGTGCCAGCAGCCCTCAGCGGGGGAATGAGCAGTTCTTC. Translated: CASSPQRGNEQFF. The chain carries TRBV5-4 and TRBJ2-1; 8 positions match TRBD2. This CDR3 spans 13 amino acids. The germline V gene has CDR1 SGHNT and CDR2 YYREEE (reference sequence). V lost 4 bases to trimming and J lost 7 bases; unmatched junction nucleotides: 4.

This clone has more than one count but fewer than ten. This chain uses TRBV27 with TRBJ1-1; TRBD1 agrees at 8 bases. CDR3 length equals 14 residues. Germline V lookup: CDR1 MNHEY, CDR2 SMNVEV (reference sequence). V shed 7 bases, J shed 12 bases, and the junction held 16 bases outside the gene matches. CDR3 in DNA: TGTGCCAGCACTGTCAACCAGGGGGCGAGAGAATCTTTCTTT. Its translation: CASTVNQGARESFF.

This clone appeared once. J is TRBJ1-5 and V is TRBV6-2 or TRBV6-3; the match to TRBD1 covers 7 bases. The ends lost 5 bases at V and 6 bases at J; junction bases unmatched: 10. The germline V gene has CDR1 MNHEY and CDR2 SVGEGT. The CDR3 is 15 residues long. The CDR3 sequence: CASSDPQGDRQPQHF. As DNA, the CDR3 is TGTGCCAGCAGTGACCCCCAGGGGGATCGTCAGCCCCAGCATTTT.

The chain combines TRBV28 with TRBJ2-1; 7 positions agree with TRBD1. From germline, CDR1 is MDHEN and CDR2 SYDVKM. V was clipped by 5 bases and J by 2 bases; unmatched bases: 9. This CDR3 comprises 16 residues. The CDR3 region is CASSRTGTETYNEQFF. CDR3 nucleotides: TGTGCCAGCAGTCGCACCGGGACAGAGACCTACAATGAGCAGTTCTTC.

This chain's CDR3 is CASSGGVGADTQYF. The CDR3 nucleotides are TGTGCCAGCAGTGGCGGCGTTGGAGCAGATACGCAGTATTTT. V usage is TRBV2 and J usage is TRBJ2-3; D call uncertain. In germline, CDR1 is SNHLY, CDR2 FYNNEI. Trimming removed 4 bases from V and 4 bases from J, with 12 bases in between. There are 14 residues in the CDR3.

The rearrangement links TRBV6-5 to TRBJ1-1, with D maybe TRBD1 (5 bases). Trimming cost V 6 bases and J 1 base, with 9 bases left between them. Germline CDR1 reads MNHEY; CDR2 reads SVGAGI. This CDR3 has 13 amino acids. The CDR3 spells CASRTQANTEAFF. CDR3 sequence (DNA): TGTGCCAGCAGGACACAGGCGAACACTGAAGCTTTCTTT.

The genes are TRBV24-1 and TRBJ2-4; D is possibly TRBD1 (5 bases). This CDR3 region has 14 residues. V lost 4 bases to trimming and J lost 6 bases, with 12 bases between them. Per the germline V gene, CDR1 is KGHDR and CDR2 is SFDVKD. CDR3 DNA sequence: TGTGCCACCAGTGAGGATGGGGCTTCAAACATTCAGTACTTC. This gives the protein CATSEDGASNIQYF.

The chain is built from TRBV7-9 and TRBJ2-2; possibly TRBD1 for D (6 bases). CDR3 size: 15 residues. Germline V gene sequence: CDR1 SEHNR, CDR2 FQNEAQ (reference sequence). Trimming cost V 5 bases and J 1 base, with 11 bases left between them. CDR3 DNA: TGTGCCAGCAGCCCACAGGGCCTGAACACCGGGGAGCTGTTTTTT. Residues: CASSPQGLNTGELFF.

The rearrangement joins TRBV5-4 to TRBJ1-1, with unresolved D. In germline, CDR1 is SGHNT, CDR2 YYREEE (reference sequence). Trimming took 1 base from V and 0 from J, leaving 7 bases between them. The CDR3 runs 14 residues. CDR3 coding DNA: TGTGCCAGCAGCTTGCAACTTATGAACACTGAAGCTTTCTTT. Its protein is CASSLQLMNTEAFF.

The V call is TRBV7-3, the J call TRBJ2-3; 8 bases are shared with TRBD2. Trimming at V came to 2 bases and at J to 5 bases, leaving 9 bases not matched to a gene. From germline, CDR1 is SGHTA and CDR2 FQGTGA. This CDR3 comprises 16 residues. The CDR3 reads CASSLAPRGAGDTQYF. In nucleotides, the CDR3 is TGTGCCAGCAGCTTAGCCCCGCGGGGGGCGGGAGATACGCAGTATTTT. The entire variable domain, with the rest obtained from reference TRBV7-3 and TRBJ2-3, is as follows: GAGVSQTPSNKVTEKGKYVELRCDPISGHTALYWYRQSLGQGPEFLIYFQGTGAADDSGLPNDRFFAVRPEGSVSTLKIQRTERGDSAVYLCASSLAPRGAGDTQYFGPGTRLTVL.

This chain joins TRBV11-3 and TRBJ2-1; tentatively, D is TRBD2 (6 bases). CDR3 length: 14 residues. Germline V gene data show CDR1 as SGHNT and CDR2 as YENEEA. V lost 5 bases and J 10 bases, leaving 18 bases between the germline ends. The CDR3 region has the DNA TGTGCCAGCAGCCCGAGGGGAGGTGGACGGGAGCAGTTCTTC. Its translation is CASSPRGGGREQFF.